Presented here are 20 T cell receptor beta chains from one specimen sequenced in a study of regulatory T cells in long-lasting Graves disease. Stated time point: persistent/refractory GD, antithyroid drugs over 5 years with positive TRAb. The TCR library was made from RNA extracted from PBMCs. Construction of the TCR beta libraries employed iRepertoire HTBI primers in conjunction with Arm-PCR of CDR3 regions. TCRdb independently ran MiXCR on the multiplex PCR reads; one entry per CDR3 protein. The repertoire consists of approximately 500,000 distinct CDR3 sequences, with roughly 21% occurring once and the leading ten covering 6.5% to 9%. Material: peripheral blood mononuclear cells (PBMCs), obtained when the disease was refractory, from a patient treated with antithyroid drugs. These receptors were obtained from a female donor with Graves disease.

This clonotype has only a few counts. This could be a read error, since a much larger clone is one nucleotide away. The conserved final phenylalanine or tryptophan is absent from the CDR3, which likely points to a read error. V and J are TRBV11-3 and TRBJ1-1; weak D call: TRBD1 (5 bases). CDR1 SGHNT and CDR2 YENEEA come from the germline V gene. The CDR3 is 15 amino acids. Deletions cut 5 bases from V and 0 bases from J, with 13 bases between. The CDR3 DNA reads TGTGCCAGCAGCCCGGCGAGGGGACTGAACACTGAAGCTTTCTCT. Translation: CASSPARGLNTEAFS.

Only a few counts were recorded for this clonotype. CDR3 nucleotides: TGTGCCAGCAGGACAGGGCTTAACACCGGGGAGCTGTTTTTT. Its translation: CASRTGLNTGELFF. The rearrangement joins TRBV27 to TRBJ2-2; 7 positions agree with TRBD1. This CDR3 has 14 residues. From germline, CDR1 is MNHEY and CDR2 SMNVEV (reference sequence). With V trimmed by 6 bases and J by 2 bases, 3 bases remained unmatched.

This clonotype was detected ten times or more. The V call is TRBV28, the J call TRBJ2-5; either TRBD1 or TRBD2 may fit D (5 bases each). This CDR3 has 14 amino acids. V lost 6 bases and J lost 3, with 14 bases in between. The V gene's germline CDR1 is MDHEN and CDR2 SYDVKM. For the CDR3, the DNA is TGTGCCAGCAGGGCTTCGGGACGCAAAGAGACCCAGTACTTC. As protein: CASRASGRKETQYF.

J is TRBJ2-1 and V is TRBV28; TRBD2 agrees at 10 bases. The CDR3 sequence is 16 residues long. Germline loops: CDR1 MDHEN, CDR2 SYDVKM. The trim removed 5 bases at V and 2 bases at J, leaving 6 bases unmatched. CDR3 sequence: CASSTTSGAPYNEQFF. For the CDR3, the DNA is TGTGCCAGCAGTACCACTAGCGGGGCCCCCTACAATGAGCAGTTCTTC.

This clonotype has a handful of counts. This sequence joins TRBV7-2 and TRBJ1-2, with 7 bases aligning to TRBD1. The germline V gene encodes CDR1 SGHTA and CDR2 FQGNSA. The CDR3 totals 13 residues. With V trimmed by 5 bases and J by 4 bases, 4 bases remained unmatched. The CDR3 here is CASSVGQAYGYTF. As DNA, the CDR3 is TGTGCCAGCAGCGTCGGACAGGCCTATGGCTACACCTTC.

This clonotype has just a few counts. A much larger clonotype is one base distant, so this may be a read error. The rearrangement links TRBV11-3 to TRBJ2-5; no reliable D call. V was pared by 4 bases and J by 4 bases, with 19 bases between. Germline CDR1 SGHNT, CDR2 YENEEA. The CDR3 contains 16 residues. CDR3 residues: CASSSRPGQTGETQYF. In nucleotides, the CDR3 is TGTGCCAGCAGCTCCCGGCCCGGCCAAACGGGAGAGACCCAGTACTTC.

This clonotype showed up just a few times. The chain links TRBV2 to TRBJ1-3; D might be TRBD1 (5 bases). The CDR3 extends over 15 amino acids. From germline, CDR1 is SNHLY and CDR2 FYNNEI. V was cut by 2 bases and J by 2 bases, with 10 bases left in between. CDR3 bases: TGTGCCAGCAGTGAATCTCCGGGGGCTGGAAACACCATATATTTT. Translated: CASSESPGAGNTIYF.

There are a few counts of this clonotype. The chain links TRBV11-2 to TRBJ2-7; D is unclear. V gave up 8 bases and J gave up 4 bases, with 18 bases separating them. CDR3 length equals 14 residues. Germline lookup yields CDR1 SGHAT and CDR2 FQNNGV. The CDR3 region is CASRALGRGYEQYF. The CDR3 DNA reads TGTGCCAGCCGTGCTTTGGGCCGAGGATACGAGCAGTACTTC.

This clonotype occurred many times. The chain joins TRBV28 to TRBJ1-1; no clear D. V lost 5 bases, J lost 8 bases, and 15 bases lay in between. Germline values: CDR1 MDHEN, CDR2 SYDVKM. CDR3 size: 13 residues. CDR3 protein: CASSPRTIWEAFF. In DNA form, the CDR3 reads TGTGCCAGCAGTCCACGAACAATCTGGGAAGCTTTCTTT.

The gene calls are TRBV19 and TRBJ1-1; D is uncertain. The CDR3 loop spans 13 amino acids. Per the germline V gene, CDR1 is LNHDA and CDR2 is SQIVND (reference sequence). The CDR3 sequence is CASLGVMNTEAFF. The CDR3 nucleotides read TGTGCGAGCCTGGGTGTCATGAACACTGAAGCTTTCTTT. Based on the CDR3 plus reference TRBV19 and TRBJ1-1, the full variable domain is DGGITQSPKYLFRKEGQNVTLSCEQNLNHDAMYWYRQDPGQGLRLIYYSQIVNDFQKGDIAEGYSVSREKKESFPLTVTSAQKNPTAFYLCASLGVMNTEAFFGQGTRLTVV.

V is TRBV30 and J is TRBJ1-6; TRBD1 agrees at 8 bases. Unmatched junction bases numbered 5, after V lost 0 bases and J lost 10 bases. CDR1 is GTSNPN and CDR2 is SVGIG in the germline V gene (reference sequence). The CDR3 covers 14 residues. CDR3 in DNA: TGTGCCTGGAGTGTTGGGACAGGTGGATCACCCCTCCACTTT. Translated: CAWSVGTGGSPLHF.

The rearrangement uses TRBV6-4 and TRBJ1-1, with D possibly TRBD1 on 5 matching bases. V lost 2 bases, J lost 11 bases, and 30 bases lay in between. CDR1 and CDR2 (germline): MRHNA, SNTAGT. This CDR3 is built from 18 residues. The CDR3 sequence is CASSDGTINRRVVMVAFF. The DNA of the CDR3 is TGTGCCAGCAGTGACGGTACTATAAACAGGAGGGTAGTGATGGTCGCTTTCTTT.

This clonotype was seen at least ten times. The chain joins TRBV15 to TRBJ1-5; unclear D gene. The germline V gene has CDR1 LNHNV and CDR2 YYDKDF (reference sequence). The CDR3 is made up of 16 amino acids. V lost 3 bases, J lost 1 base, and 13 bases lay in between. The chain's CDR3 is CATSSLIALSNQPQHF. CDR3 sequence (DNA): TGTGCCACCAGCAGCCTAATAGCCCTCAGCAATCAGCCCCAGCATTTT.

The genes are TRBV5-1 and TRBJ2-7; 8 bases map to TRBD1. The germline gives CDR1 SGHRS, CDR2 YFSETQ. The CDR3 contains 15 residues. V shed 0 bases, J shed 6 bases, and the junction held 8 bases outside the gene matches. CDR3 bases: TGCGCCAGCAGCTTGGGCGCGACAGGGGCCGGCGAGCAGTACTTC. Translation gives CASSLGATGAGEQYF.

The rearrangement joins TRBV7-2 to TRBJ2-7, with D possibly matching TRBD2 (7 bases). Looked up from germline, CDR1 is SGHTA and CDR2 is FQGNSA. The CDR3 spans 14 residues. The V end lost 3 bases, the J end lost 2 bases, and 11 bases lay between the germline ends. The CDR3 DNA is TGTGCCAGCAGCTTCGGGGGGCGGACCTACGAGCAGTACTTC. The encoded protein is CASSFGGRTYEQYF. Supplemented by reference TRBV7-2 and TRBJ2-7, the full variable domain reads GAGVSQSPSNKVTEKGKDVELRCDPISGHTALYWYRQSLGQGLEFLIYFQGNSAPDKSGLPSDRFSAERTGGSVSTLTIQRTQQEDSAVYLCASSFGGRTYEQYFGPGTRLTVT.

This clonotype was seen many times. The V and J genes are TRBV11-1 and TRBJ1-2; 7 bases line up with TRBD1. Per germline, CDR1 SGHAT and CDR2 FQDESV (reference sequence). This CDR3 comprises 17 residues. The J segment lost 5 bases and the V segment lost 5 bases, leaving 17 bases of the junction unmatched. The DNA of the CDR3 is TGTGCCAGCAGCGTATCCGGGACAGCCTCTGGAGGATATGGCTACACCTTC. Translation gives CASSVSGTASGGYGYTF.

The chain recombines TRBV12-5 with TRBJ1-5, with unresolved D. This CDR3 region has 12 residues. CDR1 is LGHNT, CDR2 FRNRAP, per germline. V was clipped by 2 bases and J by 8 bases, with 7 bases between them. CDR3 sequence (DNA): TGTGCTAGTGGTTTGTTAAGGGAGCCCCAGCATTTT. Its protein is CASGLLREPQHF.

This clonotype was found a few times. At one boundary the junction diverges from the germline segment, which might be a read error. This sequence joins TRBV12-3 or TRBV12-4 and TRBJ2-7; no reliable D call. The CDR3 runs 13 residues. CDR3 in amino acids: CASSLVAPREQYF. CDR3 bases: TGTGCCAGCAGCTTAGTGGCCCCGCGGGAGCAGTACTTC.

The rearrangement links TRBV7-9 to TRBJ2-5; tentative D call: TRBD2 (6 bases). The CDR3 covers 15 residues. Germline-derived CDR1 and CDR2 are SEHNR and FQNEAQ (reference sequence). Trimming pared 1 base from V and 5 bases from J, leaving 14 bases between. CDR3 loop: CASSLEGTPWETQYF. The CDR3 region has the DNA TGTGCCAGCAGCTTAGAGGGGACTCCCTGGGAGACCCAGTACTTC.

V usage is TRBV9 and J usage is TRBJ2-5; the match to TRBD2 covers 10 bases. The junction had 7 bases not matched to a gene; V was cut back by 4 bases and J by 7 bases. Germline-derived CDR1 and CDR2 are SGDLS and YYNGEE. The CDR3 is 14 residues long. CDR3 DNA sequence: TGTGCCAGCAGCATCCGGACTAGCGGCGGGACCCAGTACTTC. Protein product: CASSIRTSGGTQYF.